These 9 T cell receptor beta chains share one sample of origin, sequenced in a study of T cell repertoires in cytomegalovirus infection. The antigens for these receptors are not known. TCRdb re-called the reads with MiXCR, one entry per CDR3 protein. This sample has around 77,000 distinct CDR3 sequences, with approximately 20% found just once. Material: CD8+ T cells from cultured PBMCs, obtained from culture after CMV antigen stimulation. The origin of the receptors is a human donor in good health (CMV status not recorded). Some clones in this sample may be carry-over from other donors' samples.

The rearrangement links TRBV12-3 or TRBV12-4 to TRBJ2-3; TRBD2 aligns across 13 bases. The CDR3 extends over 16 amino acids. V was clipped by 4 bases and J by 2 bases; unmatched bases: 3. Here the CDR3 reads CASSSTSGRATDTQYF. The CDR3 DNA is TGTGCCAGCAGTTCTACTAGCGGGAGGGCCACAGATACGCAGTATTTT.

The chain recombines TRBV19 with TRBJ1-1, with D unclear. The length of the CDR3 is 15 residues. V was clipped by 3 bases and J by 0 bases, with 11 bases between them. Per the germline V gene, CDR1 is LNHDA and CDR2 is SQIVND (reference sequence). This chain's CDR3 is CASSIFWEMNTEAFF. CDR3 in DNA: TGTGCCAGTAGTATTTTTTGGGAAATGAACACTGAAGCTTTCTTT.

J is TRBJ2-2 and V is TRBV28; 7 bases fit TRBD2. J gave up 4 bases and V 4 bases, and 0 bases lay outside the gene matches. The CDR3 has 13 amino acids. Germline lookup yields CDR1 MDHEN and CDR2 SYDVKM. The CDR3, as DNA: TGTGCCAGCAGTTCGGGAGGCACCGGGGAGCTGTTTTTT. This codes for CASSSGGTGELFF.

This clonotype was recorded a few times. The genes are TRBV20-1 and TRBJ2-1; a weak D match, TRBD2 (5 bases). Trimming left V 0 bases short and J 0 bases short, with 12 bases between. Looked up from germline, CDR1 is DFQATT and CDR2 is SNEGSKA (reference sequence). The CDR3 is made up of 16 amino acids. The CDR3 DNA is TGCAGTGCTAGAGAATTGACGGGGAGCTCCTACAATGAGCAGTTCTTC. This gives the protein CSARELTGSSYNEQFF.

The J gene is TRBJ2-1, the V gene TRBV6-2 or TRBV6-3; D tentatively reads TRBD1 or TRBD2 (5 bases each). The germline V gene encodes CDR1 MNHEY and CDR2 SVGEGT. The CDR3 covers 15 residues. V was clipped by 2 bases and J by 0 bases, with 8 bases between them. CDR3 nucleotide sequence: TGTGCCAGCAGTTACGCAGGGAGCTCCTACAATGAGCAGTTCTTC. Amino acid sequence: CASSYAGSSYNEQFF.

This clonotype was recorded a few times. The chain is built from TRBV11-1 and TRBJ1-6; no definite D call. Looked up from germline, CDR1 is SGHAT and CDR2 is FQDESV (reference sequence). V gave up 3 bases and J gave up 0 bases, with 12 bases separating them. The CDR3 length is 17 residues. Here the CDR3 DNA reads TGTGCCAGCAGCTTCCGGGGTTCCAGCTCCTATAATTCACCCCTCCACTTT. It translates to CASSFRGSSSYNSPLHF.

This chain joins TRBV4-1 and TRBJ1-3; D ambiguous. The V and J ends lost 0 bases and 0 bases respectively, with 9 bases between them. CDR3 length: 16 residues. CDR1 and CDR2 (germline): MGHRA, YSYEKL. The chain's CDR3 is CASSQEAPNSGNTIYF. The CDR3 region has the DNA TGCGCCAGCAGCCAAGAGGCGCCAAACTCTGGAAACACCATATATTTT.

This clonotype has at least ten counts. V and J are TRBV28 and TRBJ1-1, with 9 nucleotides matching TRBD1. Germline loops: CDR1 MDHEN, CDR2 SYDVKM. The trim removed 6 bases at V and 11 bases at J, leaving 16 bases unmatched. The CDR3 is made up of 15 amino acids. CDR3 sequence: CASSPSYHRGRGAFF. In DNA form, the CDR3 reads TGTGCCAGCAGCCCCTCCTATCACAGGGGGCGCGGGGCTTTCTTT.

This sequence joins TRBV7-2 and TRBJ2-7; 14 bases line up with TRBD2. This CDR3 is 15 amino acids long. The germline CDR1 and CDR2 sequences are SGHTA and FQGNSA. Trimming removed 1 base from V and 4 bases from J; junction bases left unmatched: 0. The CDR3 region is CASSLGLAGGYEQYF. CDR3 nucleotide sequence: TGTGCCAGCAGCTTAGGACTAGCGGGGGGGTACGAGCAGTACTTC.